This TCR beta chain was documented in a study of T cells in Graves' hyperthyroidism and ophthalmopathy. Uncontrolled infection, other autoimmune disease, pregnancy or lactation excluded patients. This clonotype was counted many times. The CDR3 contains 14 residues. With 3 bases removed from V and 6 bases from J, the gap between germline ends came to 15 bases. Germline V gives CDR1 SGHRS, CDR2 YFSETQ. It was RNA transcripts that yielded the amplified TCR beta CDR3 regions. Initially, a first-round RT-PCR of the TCR CDR3 employed the HTBI primer set. TCRdb fed the multiplex PCR reads into MiXCR, producing one record per CDR3 protein. The data hold 350,000 to 450,000 distinct CDR3 sequences, with over 11% observed a single time.

V gene TRBV5-1 combines with J gene TRBJ1-2; TRBD1 might be the D (6 bases). Sequencing was carried out using blood. The source of this sequence is a man over 45 with Graves' ophthalmopathy. The CDR3 reads CASSSGTRSDGYTF. The CDR3 nucleotides are TGCGCCAGCAGCTCCGGGACACGCTCTGATGGCTACACCTTC.